The rows below give T cell receptor beta chains drawn from one sample of a study of blood T cell repertoires in COVID-19. The table came from immunoSEQ multiplex PCR; TCRdb's copy has only in-frame clones and leaves some out. The repertoire has 140,000 to 150,000 clones, roughly 80% of them found once; the top ten carry 6%. The sample was PBMCs or T cells enriched from blood (not recorded which). The receptors come from a woman aged 50 to 60 who had recovered from COVID-19. CDR3s include the opening cysteine and the closing phenylalanine or tryptophan. The D gene is left open where the match is weak. Clone size, where shown, is once, few, many, or a class for clones that have expanded.

>14|NA|TRBJ2-1|TRBV29-1|NA
TGCAGCGTTGGTCTGGGGGCTTCCTACAATGAGCAGTTCTTC
CSVGLGASYNEQFF
>19|few|TRBJ2-3|TRBV27|TRBD2
TGTGCCAGCAGCAAGAGACTAGCGGGGGTCGTAACTAGCACAGATACGCAGTATTTT
CASSKRLAGVVTSTDTQYF
>16|few|TRBJ1-1|TRBV5-1|TRBD1
TGCGCCAGCAGCCCTGGACAGGGGGCGGGGGGCACTGAAGCTTTCTTT
CASSPGQGAGGTEAFF
>16|NA|TRBJ1-2|TRBV11-2|NA
TGTGCCAGCAGCTCGGGGGAGGGAGGTTGGTACTATGGCTACACCTTC
CASSSGEGGWYYGYTF
>16|few|TRBJ1-1|TRBV7-6|TRBD1
TGTGCCAGCAGCCCTGGACAGGGAGTCAGGAACACTGAAGCTTTCTTT
CASSPGQGVRNTEAFF
>17|NA|TRBJ2-2|TRBV7-3|NA
TGTGCCAGCAGCTTAGTAGGTAGCGGTATGAACACCGGGGAGCTGTTTTTT
CASSLVGSGMNTGELFF
>17|NA|TRBJ1-5|TRBV28|TRBD1
TGTGCCAGCAGTTTATTCGGGACAGGGAAGAGCAATCAGCCCCAGCATTTT
CASSLFGTGKSNQPQHF
>12|NA|TRBJ2-1|TRBV10-2|NA
TGCGCCAGCACTAAACTCGGGGATGAGCAGTTCTTC
CASTKLGDEQFF
>16|NA|TRBJ2-3|TRBV6-6|TRBD2
TGTGCCAGCAGTGGCCGACTAGCGGGGAGCACAGATACGCAGTATTTT
CASSGRLAGSTDTQYF
>18|NA|TRBJ2-2|TRBV25-1|TRBD1
TGTGCCAGCAGTGAATCCGTAGGGGGCGCTTCGTCACCCGGGGAGCTGTTTTTT
CASSESVGGASSPGELFF
>13|NA|TRBJ1-1|TRBV19|NA
TGTGCCAGTAGTATAACAGCTCTTACTGAAGCTTTCTTT
CASSITALTEAFF
>15|NA|TRBJ1-1|TRBV6-4|TRBD1
TGTGCCAGCAGAGCGGACAGGTCTATCGACACTGAAGCTTTCTTT
CASRADRSIDTEAFF
>15|few|TRBJ2-2|TRBV5-4|NA
TGTGCCAGCAGCTCAAACAGGGTAGGGACCGGGGAGCTGTTTTTT
CASSSNRVGTGELFF
>16|NA|TRBJ1-2|TRBV28|TRBD1
TGTGCCAGCAGAAGCGAGGGACAGGGGATCCTCTATGGCTACACCTTC
CASRSEGQGILYGYTF
>14|once|TRBJ2-3|TRBV21-1|NA
TGTGCCAGCAGCAAAACGACCAGAGGGGATACGCAGTATTTT
CASSKTTRGDTQYF
>14|NA|TRBJ2-5|TRBV11-3|TRBD1
TGTGCCAGCAGCCCAGGGGGCGGCCAAGAGACCCAGTACTTC
CASSPGGGQETQYF
>15|NA|TRBJ2-5|TRBV7-2|NA
TGTGCCAGCAGCTTAATGACTACCACACAAGAGACCCAGTACTTC
CASSLMTTTQETQYF